Listed below are T cell receptor beta chains from one sample, sequenced in a study of a mutant IDH1 vaccine in newly diagnosed glioma. TCRdb's table, derived via immunoSEQ multiplex PCR, lists solely in-frame clones and lacks some. The sample carries 70,000 to 95,000 clones, 85% to 90% recorded once. The antigens of these receptors remain unknown. The sequencing used PBMCs, collected from a glioma patient whose treatment included an IDH1 peptide vaccine. The receptors stem from a woman aged 45-59 years with glioma. Each CDR3 is given with its conserved first and last residue. D genes are given only for firm matches. Clone size, where shown, is once, few, many, or a class for clones that have expanded.

v_gene	abundance	j_gene	d_gene	CDR3aa	CDR3nt
TRBV19	.	TRBJ1-1	.	CASSIGVGYGEAFF	TGTGCCAGTAGTATCGGGGTCGGGTACGGTGAAGCTTTCTTT
TRBV6-1	.	TRBJ1-1	.	CASSTGRTEAFF	TGTGCCAGCAGTACCGGCAGAACTGAAGCTTTCTTT
TRBV5-8	.	TRBJ1-5	.	CASSRPGARLNQPQHF	TGTGCCAGCAGCCGTCCCGGCGCCAGGTTAAATCAGCCCCAGCATTTT
TRBV2	few	TRBJ1-1	.	CASSLNGANTEAFF	TGTGCCAGCAGCTTAAACGGGGCGAACACTGAAGCTTTCTTT
TRBV28	.	TRBJ1-2	.	CASQLGYGYTF	TGTGCCAGCCAGTTGGGCTATGGCTACACCTTC
TRBV5-1	.	TRBJ2-1	TRBD1	CASSWDRVLSQFF	TGCGCCAGCAGCTGGGACAGGGTGTTGTCGCAGTTCTTC
TRBV5-1	.	TRBJ1-1	.	CASSLYIGNTEAFF	TGCGCCAGCAGCTTGTACATCGGAAACACTGAAGCTTTCTTT
TRBV4-1	.	TRBJ1-1	TRBD1	CASSPISGGMNTEAFF	TGCGCCAGCAGTCCAATTTCAGGGGGGATGAACACTGAAGCTTTCTTT
TRBV29-1	.	TRBJ2-2	.	CSVRRQGIGIGELFF	TGCAGCGTCCGACGGCAGGGCATCGGCATCGGGGAGCTGTTTTTT
TRBV30	.	TRBJ1-6	.	CAWRGFGNSPLHF	TGTGCCTGGAGGGGTTTTGGGAATTCACCCCTCCACTTT
TRBV5-1	.	TRBJ2-2	.	CASSLELNRDTGELFF	TGCGCCAGCAGCTTGGAGTTGAACAGGGATACCGGGGAGCTGTTTTTT
TRBV6-5	.	TRBJ1-4	.	CASNKDGQAEKLFF	TGTGCCAGCAATAAGGACGGGCAGGCTGAAAAACTGTTTTTT
TRBV11-2	.	TRBJ2-7	.	CASSAIRGPFDYEQYF	TGTGCCAGCAGCGCTATCCGAGGGCCCTTTGACTACGAGCAGTACTTC
TRBV11-2	.	TRBJ1-5	TRBD1	CASSLVGTGKKSNQPQHF	TGTGCCAGCAGCTTAGTCGGGACAGGTAAGAAAAGCAATCAGCCCCAGCATTTT
TRBV7-9	.	TRBJ2-7	.	CASSPTRGTAYEQYF	TGTGCCAGCAGTCCTACTAGAGGAACGGCCTACGAGCAGTACTTC
TRBV12-5	.	TRBJ1-1	.	CASGLVPPRPSCSPNTEAFF	TGTGCTAGTGGTTTGGTACCCCCCAGGCCTAGTTGTTCACCGAACACTGAAGCTTTCTTT
TRBV5-4	.	TRBJ2-1	.	CASSTYNEQFF	TGTGCCAGCAGCACCTACAATGAGCAGTTCTTC
TRBV19	few	TRBJ2-7	.	CASSMADTSYEQYF	TGTGCCAGTAGTATGGCGGACACCTCCTACGAGCAGTACTTC
TRBV5-3	medium-sized	TRBJ2-2	.	CARSLGQNTGELFF	TGTGCCAGAAGCTTGGGACAAAACACCGGGGAGCTGTTTTTT
TRBV2	.	TRBJ2-4	.	CASSENEQSIQYF	TGTGCCAGCAGTGAAAATGAACAATCCATTCAGTACTTC
TRBV7-9	.	TRBJ2-1	TRBD2	CASSLETGGINEQFF	TGTGCCAGCAGCTTAGAAACGGGAGGTATCAATGAGCAGTTCTTC
TRBV9	.	TRBJ2-1	.	CASSVVDEQFF	TGTGCCAGCAGCGTAGTGGATGAGCAGTTCTTC
TRBV28	few	TRBJ1-1	.	CASSFGVKAFF	TGTGCCAGCAGTTTTGGCGTGAAGGCTTTCTTT
TRBV27	.	TRBJ2-7	TRBD1	CASSFRQGAGPYEQYF	TGTGCCAGCAGTTTCCGACAGGGGGCAGGCCCCTACGAGCAGTACTTC
TRBV30	once	TRBJ1-5	.	CAWNRGIYQPQHF	TGTGCCTGGAATCGGGGAATATATCAGCCCCAGCATTTT
TRBV27	.	TRBJ1-1	.	CASSLFSSMALEAFF	TGTGCCAGCAGTTTGTTTTCCTCTATGGCGCTGGAAGCTTTCTTT
TRBV28	.	TRBJ1-5	.	CASNSRVNNQPQHF	TGTGCCAGCAACTCCAGGGTGAACAATCAGCCCCAGCATTTT
TRBV9	.	TRBJ2-3	TRBD2	CASSPRTSLSTDTQYF	TGTGCCAGCAGCCCACGGACTAGCCTTAGCACAGATACGCAGTATTTT
TRBV4-2	.	TRBJ1-4	.	CASSQGGQATEKLFF	TGTGCCAGCAGCCAAGGAGGCCAGGCGACTGAAAAACTGTTTTTT
TRBV6-5	.	TRBJ2-5	TRBD2	CASSYSLAGGSETQYF	TGTGCCAGCAGTTACTCGCTGGCGGGAGGGTCAGAGACCCAGTACTTC
TRBV7-9	.	TRBJ2-3	.	CASSYLRGAGDTQYF	TGTGCCAGCAGCTACTTGCGAGGGGCTGGAGATACGCAGTATTTT
TRBV6-1	.	TRBJ2-7	TRBD1	CALRWDSTYEQYF	TGTGCCTTACGATGGGACAGCACCTACGAGCAGTACTTC
TRBV5-1	.	TRBJ2-1	TRBD1	CASRDHYRGEEQFF	TGCGCCAGCAGAGATCACTACAGGGGGGAAGAGCAGTTCTTC
TRBV7-3	.	TRBJ1-1	.	CASSPTRVGRNTEAFF	TGTGCCAGCAGCCCTACCCGCGTAGGGCGGAACACTGAAGCTTTCTTT
TRBV5-6	.	TRBJ1-2	.	CASTSPPREVNGYTF	TGTGCCAGCACCTCCCCTCCCCGGGAAGTAAATGGCTACACCTTC